These T cell receptor beta chains were read from a single sample in a study of Tregs in tolerant kidney transplant recipients. The data were produced by immunoSEQ multiplex PCR, yet TCRdb's version contains in-frame clones alone and is incomplete. The sample lists some 240,000 clones, about 80% occurring once. The sample was CD4+ T cells from blood. The receptors here all came from a human donor in good health. CDR3s include the opening cysteine and the closing phenylalanine or tryptophan. The order of the fields is J gene, D gene, V gene, clone size, CDR3 protein, CDR3 DNA. D genes are given only for firm matches. Part of the rows lack a size; the others show once, few, many or a class for expanded clones.

TRBJ1-1 - TRBV11-2 - CASSLGLGGRGGHGAFF TGTGCCAGCAGCTTAGGGTTGGGAGGCAGGGGAGGTCATGGAGCTTTCTTT
TRBJ1-1 - TRBV5-1 - CASSLRGGGTEAFF TGCGCCAGCAGCCTCCGGGGGGGTGGCACTGAAGCTTTCTTT
TRBJ2-5 TRBD2 TRBV7-8 - CATSGLAGQETQYF TGTGCCACCTCGGGACTAGCGGGCCAAGAGACCCAGTACTTC
TRBJ2-2 - TRBV9 - CASSVFSQGNTGELFF TGTGCCAGCAGCGTATTTTCGCAGGGGAACACCGGGGAGCTGTTTTTT
TRBJ2-7 - TRBV27 - CASSFTGRIPYEQYF TGTGCCAGCAGTTTCACAGGGCGGATCCCCTACGAGCAGTACTTC
TRBJ2-1 - TRBV6-5 few CASRGTGLNEQFF TGTGCCAGCAGGGGGACGGGTTTGAATGAGCAGTTCTTC
TRBJ2-7 TRBD1 TRBV6-5 - CASRTGQGANEQYF TGTGCCAGCAGAACGGGACAGGGGGCGAATGAGCAGTACTTC
TRBJ1-2 - TRBV19 - CASSTGANYGYTF TGTGCCAGTAGTACAGGTGCTAACTATGGCTACACCTTC
TRBJ2-3 - TRBV7-7 - CASSFGTKGTDTQYF TGTGCTAGCAGCTTTGGGACAAAGGGTACAGATACGCAGTATTTT
TRBJ2-7 - TRBV7-9 - CASLKSGTEDYEQYF TGTGCCAGCCTAAAGTCCGGGACGGAGGACTACGAGCAGTACTTC
TRBJ2-5 - TRBV5-1 - CASSVGVMRETQYF TGCGCCAGCAGCGTGGGAGTAATGAGGGAGACCCAGTACTTC
TRBJ1-2 TRBD1 TRBV7-9 once CASSRWGQGTPNYGYTF TGTGCCAGCAGCAGGTGGGGACAGGGCACACCAAACTATGGCTACACCTTC
TRBJ2-7 - TRBV14 - CASSLRWGISYEQYF TGTGCCAGCAGCCTTCGTTGGGGGATCAGCTACGAGCAGTACTTC
TRBJ1-2 - TRBV7-9 - CASREDGRYDGYTF TGTGCCAGTCGTGAGGACGGCCGCTACGATGGCTACACCTTC
TRBJ2-7 - TRBV2 - CASTSQGSEQYF TGTGCCAGCACTTCCCAGGGGAGCGAGCAGTACTTC
TRBJ2-1 TRBD2 TRBV27 - CASSLTSGRRNEQFF TGTGCCAGCAGTTTGACTAGCGGGAGACGCAATGAGCAGTTCTTC
TRBJ1-2 - TRBV6-1 - CASSESGWGYTF TGTGCCAGCAGTGAAAGTGGATGGGGCTACACCTTC
TRBJ2-7 - TRBV7-2 - CASSPGQRAYEQYF TGTGCCAGCAGCCCCGGACAGAGAGCCTACGAGCAGTACTTC
TRBJ2-7 - TRBV30 - CAWSNRFEQYF TGTGCCTGGAGTAACAGGTTCGAGCAGTACTTC
TRBJ2-2 TRBD2 TRBV7-3 - CASSFSSAASGAGELFF TGTGCCAGCAGCTTTTCGTCCGCGGCTAGCGGCGCCGGGGAGCTGTTTTTT
TRBJ2-2 TRBD2 TRBV2 - CASKVLAGDAGELFF TGTGCCAGCAAGGTACTAGCGGGGGACGCCGGGGAGCTGTTTTTT
TRBJ1-2 TRBD1 TRBV6-1 once CASSSRGGGRYGYTF TGTGCCAGCAGTTCCCGGGGAGGGGGCAGGTATGGCTACACCTTC
TRBJ2-3 TRBD1 TRBV9 few CASSLQGSHGDTQYF TGTGCCAGCAGCCTACAGGGGTCGCATGGAGATACGCAGTATTTT
TRBJ2-5 TRBD1 TRBV28 - CASSSGTGGRETQYF TGTGCCAGCAGTTCAGGGACAGGGGGCAGAGAGACCCAGTACTTC
TRBJ2-5 TRBD1 TRBV5-1 - CASSIRTGEWETQYF TGCGCCAGCAGCATACGGACAGGGGAGTGGGAGACCCAGTACTTC
TRBJ2-7 - TRBV30 - CAWRTLSRGTYEQYF TGTGCCTGGAGAACACTGAGTAGGGGAACCTACGAGCAGTACTTC
TRBJ1-2 TRBD1 TRBV5-1 - CASSALTSGQGASYYGYTF TGCGCCAGCAGCGCGCTGACATCGGGACAGGGGGCTTCATACTATGGCTACACCTTC
TRBJ2-7 TRBD1 TRBV6-1 few CASSGTGASYEQYF TGTGCCAGCAGTGGGACAGGGGCCTCCTACGAGCAGTACTTC
TRBJ2-5 - TRBV19 once CASSIKETQYF TGTGCCAGTAGTATCAAAGAGACCCAGTACTTC
TRBJ1-1 - TRBV4-1 - CASSQDSRQQNTEAFF TGCGCCAGCAGCCAAGATTCGCGACAGCAGAACACTGAAGCTTTCTTT
TRBJ1-1 TRBD1 TRBV19 few CASSNRGPGTEAFF TGTGCCAGTAGTAACAGGGGGCCCGGCACTGAAGCTTTCTTT
TRBJ2-1 - TRBV7-9 - CASSLYQVSEQFF TGTGCCAGCAGCCTCTATCAGGTATCAGAGCAGTTCTTC
TRBJ2-5 TRBD2 TRBV9 - CASSVGSGGGAETQYF TGTGCCAGCAGCGTAGGGTCTGGCGGGGGGGCAGAGACCCAGTACTTC
TRBJ2-2 TRBD1 TRBV9 - CASSSRTGYVGELFF TGTGCCAGCAGCAGCAGGACAGGGTACGTCGGGGAGCTGTTTTTT
TRBJ1-5 TRBD1 TRBV19 - CASIDRVGKDQPQHF TGTGCCAGTATTGACAGGGTAGGGAAAGATCAGCCCCAGCATTTT
TRBJ2-1 TRBD2 TRBV25-1 - CASTGGASYNEQFF TGTGCCAGCACGGGGGGAGCTTCCTACAATGAGCAGTTCTTC
TRBJ2-1 TRBD2 TRBV19 - CASSISGRALRNNEQFF TGTGCCAGTAGTATTAGCGGGAGGGCCCTAAGAAACAATGAGCAGTTCTTC
TRBJ1-3 TRBD1 TRBV7-8 - CASSFRDRAGNTIYF TGTGCCAGCAGCTTTCGGGACAGGGCAGGAAACACCATATATTTT
TRBJ2-3 - TRBV27 - CASSWGGTDTQYF TGTGCCAGCAGTTGGGGCGGCACAGATACGCAGTATTTT